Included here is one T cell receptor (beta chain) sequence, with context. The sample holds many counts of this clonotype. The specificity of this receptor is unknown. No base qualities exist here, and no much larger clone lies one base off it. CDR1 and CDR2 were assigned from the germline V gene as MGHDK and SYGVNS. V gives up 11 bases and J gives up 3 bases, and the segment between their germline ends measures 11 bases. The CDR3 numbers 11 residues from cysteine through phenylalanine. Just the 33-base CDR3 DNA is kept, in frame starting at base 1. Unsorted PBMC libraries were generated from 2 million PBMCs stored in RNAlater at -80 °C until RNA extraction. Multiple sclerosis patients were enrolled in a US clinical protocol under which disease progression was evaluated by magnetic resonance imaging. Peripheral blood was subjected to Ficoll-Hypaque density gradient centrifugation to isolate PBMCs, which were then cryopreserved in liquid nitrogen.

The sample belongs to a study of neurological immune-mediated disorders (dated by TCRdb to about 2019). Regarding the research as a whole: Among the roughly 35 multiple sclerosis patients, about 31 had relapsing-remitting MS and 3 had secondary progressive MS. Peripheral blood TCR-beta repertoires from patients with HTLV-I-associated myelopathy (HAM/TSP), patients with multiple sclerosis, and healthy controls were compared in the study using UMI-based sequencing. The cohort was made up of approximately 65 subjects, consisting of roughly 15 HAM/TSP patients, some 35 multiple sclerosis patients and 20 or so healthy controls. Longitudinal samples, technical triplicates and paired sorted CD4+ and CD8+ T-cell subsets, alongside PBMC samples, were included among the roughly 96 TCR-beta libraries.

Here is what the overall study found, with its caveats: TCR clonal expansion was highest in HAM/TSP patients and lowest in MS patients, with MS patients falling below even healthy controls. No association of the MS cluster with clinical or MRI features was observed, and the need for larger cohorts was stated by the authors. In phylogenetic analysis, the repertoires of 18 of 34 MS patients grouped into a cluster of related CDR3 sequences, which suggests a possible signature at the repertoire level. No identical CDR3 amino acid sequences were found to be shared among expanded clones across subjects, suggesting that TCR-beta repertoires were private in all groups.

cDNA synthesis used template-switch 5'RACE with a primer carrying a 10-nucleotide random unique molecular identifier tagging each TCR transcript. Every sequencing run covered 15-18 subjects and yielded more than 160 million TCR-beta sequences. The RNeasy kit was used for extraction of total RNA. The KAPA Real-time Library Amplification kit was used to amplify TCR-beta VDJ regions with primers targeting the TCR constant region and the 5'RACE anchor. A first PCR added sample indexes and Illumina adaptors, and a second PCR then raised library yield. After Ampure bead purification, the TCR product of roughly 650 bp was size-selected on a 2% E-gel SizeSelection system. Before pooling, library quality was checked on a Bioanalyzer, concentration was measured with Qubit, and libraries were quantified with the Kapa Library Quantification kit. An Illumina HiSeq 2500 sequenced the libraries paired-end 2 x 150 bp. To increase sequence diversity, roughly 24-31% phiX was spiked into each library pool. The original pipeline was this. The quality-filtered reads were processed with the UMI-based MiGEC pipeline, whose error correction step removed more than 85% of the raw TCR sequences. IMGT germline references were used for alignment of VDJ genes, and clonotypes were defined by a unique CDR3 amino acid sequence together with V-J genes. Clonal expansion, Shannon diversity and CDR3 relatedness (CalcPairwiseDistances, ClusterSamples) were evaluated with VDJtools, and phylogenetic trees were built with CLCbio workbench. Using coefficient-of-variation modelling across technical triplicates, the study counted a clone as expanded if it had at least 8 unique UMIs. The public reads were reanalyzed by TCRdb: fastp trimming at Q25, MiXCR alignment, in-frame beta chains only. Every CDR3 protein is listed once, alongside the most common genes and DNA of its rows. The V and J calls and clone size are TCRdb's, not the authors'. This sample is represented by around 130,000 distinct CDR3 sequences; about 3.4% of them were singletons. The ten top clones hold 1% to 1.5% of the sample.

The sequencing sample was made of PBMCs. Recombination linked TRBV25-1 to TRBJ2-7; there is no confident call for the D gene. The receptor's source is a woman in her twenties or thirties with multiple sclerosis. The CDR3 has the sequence CASSWGYEQYF. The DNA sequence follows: TGTGCCTCCAGCTGGGGCTACGAGCAGTACTTC.